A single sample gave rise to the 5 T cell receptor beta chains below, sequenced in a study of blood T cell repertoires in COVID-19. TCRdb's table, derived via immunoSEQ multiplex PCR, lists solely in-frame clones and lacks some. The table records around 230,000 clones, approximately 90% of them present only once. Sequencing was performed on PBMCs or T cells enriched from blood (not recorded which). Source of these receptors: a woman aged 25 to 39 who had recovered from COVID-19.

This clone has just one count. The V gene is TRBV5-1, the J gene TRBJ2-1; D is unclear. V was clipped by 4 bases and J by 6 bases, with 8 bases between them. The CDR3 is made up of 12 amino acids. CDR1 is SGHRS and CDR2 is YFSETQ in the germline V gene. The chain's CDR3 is CASSPVRNEQFF. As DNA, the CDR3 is TGCGCCAGCAGCCCCGTTCGCAATGAGCAGTTCTTC. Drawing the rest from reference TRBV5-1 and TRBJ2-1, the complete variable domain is KAGVTQTPRYLIKTRGQQVTLSCSPISGHRSVSWYQQTPGQGLQFLFEYFSETQRNKGNFPGRFSGRQFSNSRSEMNVSTLELGDSALYLCASSPVRNEQFFGPGTRLTVL.

CDR3 nucleotides: TGTGCCAGTAATCCCTCCCCAGGAGGAAACACCATATATTTT. Its protein is CASNPSPGGNTIYF. The chain has TRBV19 and TRBJ1-3; D is undetermined. Germline CDR1 is LNHDA and CDR2 is SQIVND (reference sequence). This CDR3 comprises 14 residues. V shed 7 bases and J shed 4 bases, with 14 bases lying between them.

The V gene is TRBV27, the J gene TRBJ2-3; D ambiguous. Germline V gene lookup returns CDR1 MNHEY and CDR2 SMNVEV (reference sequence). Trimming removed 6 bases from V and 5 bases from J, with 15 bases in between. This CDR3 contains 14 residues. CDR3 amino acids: CASSPPRVQDTQYF. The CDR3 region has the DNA TGTGCCAGCAGCCCCCCACGGGTCCAAGATACGCAGTATTTT.

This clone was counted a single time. The CDR3 DNA sequence: TGCAGCGTTAAATCACTAGCCAAAAACATTCAGTACTTC. It translates to CSVKSLAKNIQYF. The gene calls are TRBV29-1 and TRBJ2-4; D is undetermined. This CDR3 has 13 residues. Germline CDR1 is SQVTM and CDR2 is ANQGSEA. The V gene lost 5 bases and the J gene lost 0 bases, with 8 bases spanning the gap.

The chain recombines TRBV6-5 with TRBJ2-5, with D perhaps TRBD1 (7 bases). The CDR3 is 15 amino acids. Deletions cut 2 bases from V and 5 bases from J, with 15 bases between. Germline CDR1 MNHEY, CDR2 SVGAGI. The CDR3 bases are TGTGCCAGCAGTTACCTGCGGGGCAGGGGGGAGACCCAGTACTTC. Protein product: CASSYLRGRGETQYF.